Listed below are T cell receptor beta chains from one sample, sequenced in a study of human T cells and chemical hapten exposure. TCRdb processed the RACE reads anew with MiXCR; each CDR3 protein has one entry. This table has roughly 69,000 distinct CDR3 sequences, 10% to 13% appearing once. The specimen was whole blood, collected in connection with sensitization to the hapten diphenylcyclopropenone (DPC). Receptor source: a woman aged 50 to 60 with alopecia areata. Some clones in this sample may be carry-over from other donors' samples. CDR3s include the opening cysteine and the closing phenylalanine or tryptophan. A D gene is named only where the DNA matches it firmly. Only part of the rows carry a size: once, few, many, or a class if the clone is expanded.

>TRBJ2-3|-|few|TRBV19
CASRSTGPSLYTDTQYF
TGTGCCAGTCGTTCAACAGGCCCGTCGTTATACACAGATACGCAGTATTTT
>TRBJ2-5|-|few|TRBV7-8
CASSLAIRETQYF
TGTGCCAGCAGCTTAGCCATTAGAGAGACCCAGTACTTC
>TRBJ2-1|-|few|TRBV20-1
CSARDGLNNEQFF
TGCAGTGCTAGAGATGGGCTCAACAATGAGCAGTTCTTC
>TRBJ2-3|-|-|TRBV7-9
CASSWPADTQYF
TGTGCCAGCAGCTGGCCGGCAGATACGCAGTATTTT
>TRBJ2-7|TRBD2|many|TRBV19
CASSSGTRPSEQYF
TGTGCCAGTAGCTCCGGGACTAGGCCCAGCGAGCAGTACTTC
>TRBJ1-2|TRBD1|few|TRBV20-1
CRPWSRGINYGYTF
TGCAGACCCTGGAGCAGGGGGATAAACTATGGCTACACCTTC
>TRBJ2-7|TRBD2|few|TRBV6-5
CASSRQGTSGRLHEQYF
TGTGCCAGCAGTAGACAAGGGACTAGCGGGAGATTGCACGAGCAGTACTTC
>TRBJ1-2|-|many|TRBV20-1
CSATYQGGYGYTF
TGCAGTGCTACCTACCAGGGAGGCTATGGCTACACCTTC
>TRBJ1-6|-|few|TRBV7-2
CASSLGGHGSSPLHF
TGTGCCAGCAGCTTGGGTGGGCACGGCTCCTCACCCCTCCACTTT
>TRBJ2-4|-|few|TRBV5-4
CASSLTAGRNGKNIQYF
TGTGCCAGCAGCTTAACGGCGGGGCGTAATGGCAAAAACATTCAGTACTTC
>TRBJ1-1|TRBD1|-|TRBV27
CASSTHRGMGVGAFF
TGTGCCAGCAGTACGCACAGGGGGATGGGAGTGGGAGCTTTCTTT
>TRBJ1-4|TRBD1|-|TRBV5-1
CASSLVGQNNEKLFF
TGCGCCAGCAGCTTGGTGGGACAGAATAATGAAAAACTGTTTTTT
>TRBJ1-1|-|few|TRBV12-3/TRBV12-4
CASSPQGGGSAEAFF
TGTGCCAGCAGTCCGCAGGGAGGAGGGAGCGCTGAAGCTTTCTTT
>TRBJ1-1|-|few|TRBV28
CASSLRMPVAFF
TGTGCCAGCAGTTTGAGGATGCCCGTGGCTTTCTTT
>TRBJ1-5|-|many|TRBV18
CASSPTVSNQPQHF
TGTGCCAGCTCACCGACAGTTAGCAATCAGCCCCAGCATTTT
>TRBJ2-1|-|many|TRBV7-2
CASQIAARRRNLEFF
TGTGCCAGCCAAATCGCAGCCCGCAGACGCAACCTGGAGTTCTTC
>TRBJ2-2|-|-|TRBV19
CASTLMGGRFAGELFF
TGTGCCAGTACCTTGATGGGGGGACGTTTCGCCGGGGAGCTGTTTTTT
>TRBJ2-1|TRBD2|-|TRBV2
CASSGTSGRDEQFF
TGTGCCAGCAGTGGGACTAGCGGGAGGGATGAGCAGTTCTTC
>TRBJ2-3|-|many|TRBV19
CASRLGVPTDTQYF
TGTGCCAGTAGGCTCGGGGTTCCAACAGATACGCAGTATTTT
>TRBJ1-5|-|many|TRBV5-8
CASSIPNQPQHF
TGTGCCAGCAGCATACCGAATCAGCCCCAGCATTTT
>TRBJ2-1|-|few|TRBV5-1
CASSLGGQRGNEQFF
TGCGCCAGCAGTCTGGGGGGACAGCGAGGCAATGAGCAGTTCTTC
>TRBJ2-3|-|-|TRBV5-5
CASSPRQVLDTQYF
TGTGCCAGCAGCCCCCGACAGGTCCTAGATACGCAGTATTTT
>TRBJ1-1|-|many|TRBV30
CAWIRAAGNTEAFF
TGTGCCTGGATAAGGGCAGCAGGGAACACTGAAGCTTTCTTT
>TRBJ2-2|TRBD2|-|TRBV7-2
CASSSLTSGNTGELFF
TGTGCCAGCAGCTCTTTGACTAGCGGGAACACCGGGGAGCTGTTTTTT
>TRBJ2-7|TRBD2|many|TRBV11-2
CASSLTSGHLGSYEQYF
TGTGCCAGCAGCCTGACTAGCGGGCACCTCGGGTCCTACGAGCAGTACTTC
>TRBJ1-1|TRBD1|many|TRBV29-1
CSVRTGGSGNTEAFF
TGCAGCGTTCGGACAGGCGGGAGCGGGAACACTGAAGCTTTCTTT
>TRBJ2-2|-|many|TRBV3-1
CASSQAGELFF
TGTGCCAGCAGCCAAGCTGGGGAGCTGTTTTTT
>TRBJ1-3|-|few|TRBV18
CASSPMGASGNTIYF
TGTGCCAGCTCACCAATGGGCGCCTCTGGAAACACCATATATTTT
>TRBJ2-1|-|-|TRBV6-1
CASSPGLEYNEQFF
TGTGCCAGCAGTCCGGGACTCGAATACAATGAGCAGTTCTTC
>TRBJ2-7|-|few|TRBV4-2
CVSSQASLSYEQYF
TGTGTCAGCAGCCAAGCAAGCCTTTCCTACGAGCAGTACTTC
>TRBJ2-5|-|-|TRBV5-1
CASSSGGTQETQYF
TGCGCCAGCAGCTCCGGCGGAACTCAAGAGACCCAGTACTTC
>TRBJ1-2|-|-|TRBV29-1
CSVFKANYGYTF
TGCAGCGTTTTTAAGGCTAACTATGGCTACACCTTC
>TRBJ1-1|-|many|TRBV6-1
CASMQASAFF
TGTGCCAGCATGCAGGCTTCAGCTTTCTTT
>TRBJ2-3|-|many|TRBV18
CASSPNSLADTQYF
TGTGCCAGCTCACCAAATAGTTTGGCAGATACGCAGTATTTT
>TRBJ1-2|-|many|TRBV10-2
CASSPGRANYGYTF
TGCGCCAGCAGCCCGGGGAGAGCTAACTATGGCTACACCTTC
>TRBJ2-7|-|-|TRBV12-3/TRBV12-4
CASSLRSSSYEQYF
TGTGCCAGCAGTTTACGGTCTAGCTCCTACGAGCAGTACTTC
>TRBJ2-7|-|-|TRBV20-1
CSAYSPGMGYEQYF
TGCAGTGCCTACTCCCCAGGGATGGGCTACGAGCAGTACTTC
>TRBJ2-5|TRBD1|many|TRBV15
CATSRAQGEETQYF
TGTGCCACCAGCAGAGCGCAGGGGGAGGAGACCCAGTACTTC
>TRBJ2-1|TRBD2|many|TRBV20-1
CSANREARLDEQFF
TGCAGTGCTAATCGGGAGGCCCGACTCGATGAGCAGTTCTTC
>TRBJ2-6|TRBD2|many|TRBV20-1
CSASRRTSGRESGANVLTF
TGCAGTGCTAGTCGCCGGACTAGCGGGAGGGAATCTGGGGCCAACGTCCTGACTTTC
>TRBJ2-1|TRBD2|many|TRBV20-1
CSARARLAGDLNEQFF
TGCAGTGCTAGGGCACGACTAGCGGGGGACCTAAATGAGCAGTTCTTC
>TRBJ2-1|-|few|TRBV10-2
CATLEGYNEQFF
TGCGCCACCCTGGAAGGGTACAATGAGCAGTTCTTC
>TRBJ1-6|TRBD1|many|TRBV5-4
CASSLDRGNSPLHF
TGTGCCAGCAGCCTCGACAGGGGAAATTCACCCCTCCACTTT
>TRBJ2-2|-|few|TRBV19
CASSSSPANTGELFF
TGTGCCAGTAGTTCCTCCCCTGCGAACACCGGGGAGCTGTTTTTT
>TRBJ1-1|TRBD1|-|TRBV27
CASRTMGQTTEAFF
TGTGCCAGCAGAACCATGGGACAGACCACTGAAGCTTTCTTT
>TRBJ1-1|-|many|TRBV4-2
CASSQDPQNTEAFF
TGTGCCAGCAGCCAAGATCCCCAGAACACTGAAGCTTTCTTT
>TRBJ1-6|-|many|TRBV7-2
CASSLAGFGLGNSPLHF
TGTGCCAGCAGCTTAGCTGGCTTCGGACTGGGGAATTCACCCCTCCACTTT
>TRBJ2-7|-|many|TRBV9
CASSVAIDREREQYF
TGTGCCAGCAGCGTAGCTATCGACCGAGAGAGGGAGCAGTACTTC
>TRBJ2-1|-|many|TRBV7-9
CASSLVPSGPYNEQFF
TGTGCCAGCAGCTTAGTTCCCAGCGGGCCATACAATGAGCAGTTCTTC
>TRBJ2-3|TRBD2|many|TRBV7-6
CASSPLAGGSTDTQYF
TGTGCCAGCAGCCCCCTAGCGGGAGGGAGCACAGATACGCAGTATTTT
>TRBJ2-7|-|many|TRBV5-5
CASSPDPGGDYEQYF
TGTGCCAGCAGCCCGGATCCAGGGGGGGACTACGAGCAGTACTTC
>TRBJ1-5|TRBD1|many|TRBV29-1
CSVGQDNQPQHF
TGCAGCGTCGGACAGGACAATCAGCCCCAGCATTTT
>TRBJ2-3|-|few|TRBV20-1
CSAYTLSTDTQYF
TGCAGTGCCTATACCTTGAGCACAGATACGCAGTATTTT
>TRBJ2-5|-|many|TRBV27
CASGLSEETQYF
TGTGCCAGCGGACTATCTGAGGAGACCCAGTACTTC
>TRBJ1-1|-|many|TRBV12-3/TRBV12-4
CASSLLLTEAFF
TGTGCCAGCAGTTTACTTCTCACTGAAGCTTTCTTT